The 2 T cell receptor beta chains below come from one sample, sequenced in a study of molecular identifiers for immune sequencing clone quantification. TCRdb re-called the PCR reads with MiXCR, one entry per CDR3 protein. Of roughly 100,000 distinct CDR3 sequences listed, less than 35% were seen once; the top ten hold roughly 9.3%. The sequenced material came from naive CD8+ T cells from blood, with Jurkat cell RNA spiked in. Subset indicated: FACS-sorted CD8+CD4-CCR7+CD45RA+ naive T cells. The receptors were sampled from a human donor in good health. Some libraries in this study had Jurkat cell RNA spiked in.

Concerning this clonotype: This may come from a read error, since a much larger clone is one base off. This rearrangement joins TRBV7-9 to TRBJ2-7; 7 bases are shared with TRBD1. From germline, CDR1 is SEHNR and CDR2 FQNEAQ (reference sequence). With V trimmed by 5 bases and J by 3 bases, 13 bases remained unmatched. This CDR3 has 16 residues. The CDR3 reads CASSPLQGSRLYEQYF. CDR3 coding DNA: TGTGCCAGCAGCCCTCTACAGGGGAGCCGGCTCTACGAGCAGTACTTC.

In the case of this clonotype: Just one base apart from a much larger clone, this may be a read error. The chain carries TRBV28 and TRBJ2-1; D may be TRBD2 (5 bases). Germline CDR1 is MDHEN and CDR2 is SYDVKM. This CDR3 is built from 12 residues. CDR3 sequence: CTSGTYENEQFF. In nucleotides, the CDR3 is TGTACCAGCGGAACTTACGAGAATGAGCAGTTCTTC.